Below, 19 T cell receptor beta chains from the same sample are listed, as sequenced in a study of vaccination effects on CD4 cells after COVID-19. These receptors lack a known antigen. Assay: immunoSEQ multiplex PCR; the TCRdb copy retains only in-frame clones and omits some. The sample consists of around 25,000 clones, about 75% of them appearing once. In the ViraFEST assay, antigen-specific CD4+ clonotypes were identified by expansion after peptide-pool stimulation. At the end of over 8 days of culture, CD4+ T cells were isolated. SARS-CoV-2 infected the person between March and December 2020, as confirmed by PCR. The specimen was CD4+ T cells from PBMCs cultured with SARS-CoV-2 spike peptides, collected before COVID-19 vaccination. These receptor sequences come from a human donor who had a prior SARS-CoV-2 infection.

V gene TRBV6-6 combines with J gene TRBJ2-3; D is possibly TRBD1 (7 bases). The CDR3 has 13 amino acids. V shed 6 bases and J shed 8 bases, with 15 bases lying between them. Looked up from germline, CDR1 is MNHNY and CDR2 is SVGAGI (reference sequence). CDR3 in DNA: TGTGCCAGCAGCTCCGGGACAGCGGGTACGCAGTATTTT. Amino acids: CASSSGTAGTQYF.

CDR3 region: CASKGGGRPIEQFF. The CDR3 bases are TGTGCCAGCAAGGGAGGGGGACGACCGATTGAGCAGTTCTTC. J is TRBJ2-1 and V is TRBV11-2; tentative D call: TRBD2 (7 bases). The CDR3 runs to 14 residues. V was shortened by 7 bases and J by 9 bases, with 19 bases between the two germline ends. Germline V gives CDR1 SGHAT, CDR2 FQNNGV.

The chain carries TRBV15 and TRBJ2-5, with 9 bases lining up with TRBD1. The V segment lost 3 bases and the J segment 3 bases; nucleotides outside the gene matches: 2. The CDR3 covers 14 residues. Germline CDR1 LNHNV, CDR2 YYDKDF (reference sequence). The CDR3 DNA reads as TGTGCCACCAGCAGGGGGGACAGGGAAGAGACCCAGTACTTC. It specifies CATSRGDREETQYF. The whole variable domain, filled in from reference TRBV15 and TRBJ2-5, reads DAMVIQNPRYQVTQFGKPVTLSCSQTLNHNVMYWYQQKSSQAPKLLFHYYDKDFNNEADTPDNFQSRRPNTSFCFLDIRSPGLGDTAMYLCATSRGDREETQYFGPGTRLLVL.

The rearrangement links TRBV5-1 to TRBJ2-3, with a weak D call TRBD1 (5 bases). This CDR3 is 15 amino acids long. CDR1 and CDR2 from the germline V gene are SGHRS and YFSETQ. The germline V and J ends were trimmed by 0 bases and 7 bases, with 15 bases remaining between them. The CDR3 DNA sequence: TGCGCCAGCAGCTTGGTTTCGGCAGGGTCGAATACGCAGTATTTT. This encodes CASSLVSAGSNTQYF.

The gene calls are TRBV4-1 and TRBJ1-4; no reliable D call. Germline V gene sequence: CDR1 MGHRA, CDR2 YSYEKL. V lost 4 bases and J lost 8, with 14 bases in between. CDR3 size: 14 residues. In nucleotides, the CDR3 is TGCGCCAGCAGCCCGGACTCCGGGAGAGAAAAACTGTTTTTT. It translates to CASSPDSGREKLFF.

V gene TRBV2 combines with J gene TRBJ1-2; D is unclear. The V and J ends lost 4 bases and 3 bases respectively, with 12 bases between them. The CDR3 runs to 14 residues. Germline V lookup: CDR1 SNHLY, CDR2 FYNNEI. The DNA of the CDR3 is TGTGCCAGCAGTGTTCTGGGATTCGACTATGGCTACACCTTC. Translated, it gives CASSVLGFDYGYTF.

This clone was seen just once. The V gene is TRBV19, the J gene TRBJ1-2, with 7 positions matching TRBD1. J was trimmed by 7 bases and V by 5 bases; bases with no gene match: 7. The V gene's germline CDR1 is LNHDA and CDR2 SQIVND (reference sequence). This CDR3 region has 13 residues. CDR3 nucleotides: TGTGCCAGTAGTCCTTCACCAGGGGGTGGCTACACCTTC. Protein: CASSPSPGGGYTF.

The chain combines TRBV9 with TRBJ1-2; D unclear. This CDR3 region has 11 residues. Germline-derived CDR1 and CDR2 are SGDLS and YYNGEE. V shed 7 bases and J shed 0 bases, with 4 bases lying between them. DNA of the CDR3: TGTGCCAGCGCGGCTAACTATGGCTACACCTTC. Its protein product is CASAANYGYTF. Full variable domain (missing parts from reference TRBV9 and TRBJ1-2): DSGVTQTPKHLITATGQRVTLRCSPRSGDLSVYWYQQSLDQGLQFLIQYYNGEERAKGNILERFSAQQFPDLHSELNLSSLELGDSALYFCASAANYGYTFGSGTRLTVV.

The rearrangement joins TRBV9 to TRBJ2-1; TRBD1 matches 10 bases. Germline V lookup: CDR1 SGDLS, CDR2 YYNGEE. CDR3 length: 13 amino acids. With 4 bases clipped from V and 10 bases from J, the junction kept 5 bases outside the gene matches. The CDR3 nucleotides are TGTGCCAGCAGCAAAGGGACAGGGGAAGAGCAGTTCTTC. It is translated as CASSKGTGEEQFF. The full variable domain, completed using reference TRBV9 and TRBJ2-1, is DSGVTQTPKHLITATGQRVTLRCSPRSGDLSVYWYQQSLDQGLQFLIQYYNGEERAKGNILERFSAQQFPDLHSELNLSSLELGDSALYFCASSKGTGEEQFFGPGTRLTVL.

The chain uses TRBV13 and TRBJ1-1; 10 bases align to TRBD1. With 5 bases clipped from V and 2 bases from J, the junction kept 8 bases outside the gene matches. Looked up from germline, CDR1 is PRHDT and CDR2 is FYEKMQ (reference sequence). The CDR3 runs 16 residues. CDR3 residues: CASSLIGQGENTEAFF. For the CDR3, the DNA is TGTGCCAGCAGCCTTATAGGACAGGGGGAAAACACTGAAGCTTTCTTT. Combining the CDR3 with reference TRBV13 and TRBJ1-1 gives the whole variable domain AAGVIQSPRHLIKEKRETATLKCYPIPRHDTVYWYQQGPGQDPQFLISFYEKMQSDKGSIPDRFSAQQFSDYHSELNMSSLELGDSALYFCASSLIGQGENTEAFFGQGTRLTVV.

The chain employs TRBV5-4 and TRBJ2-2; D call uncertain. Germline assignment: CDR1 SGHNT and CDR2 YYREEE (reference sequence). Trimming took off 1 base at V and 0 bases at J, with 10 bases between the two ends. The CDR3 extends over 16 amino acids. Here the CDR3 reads CASSLQASSNTGELFF. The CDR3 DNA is TGTGCCAGCAGCTTGCAAGCCTCCTCGAACACCGGGGAGCTGTTTTTT.

For the CDR3, the DNA is TGTGCCAGCAACTCCGAGGGGGGTCAGCCCCAGCATTTT. It is translated as CASNSEGGQPQHF. This sequence joins TRBV2 and TRBJ1-5; D may be TRBD1 (6 bases). The V end was cut by 7 bases, the J end by 6 bases, with 13 bases between. The CDR3 contains 13 residues. CDR1 and CDR2 (germline): SNHLY, FYNNEI.

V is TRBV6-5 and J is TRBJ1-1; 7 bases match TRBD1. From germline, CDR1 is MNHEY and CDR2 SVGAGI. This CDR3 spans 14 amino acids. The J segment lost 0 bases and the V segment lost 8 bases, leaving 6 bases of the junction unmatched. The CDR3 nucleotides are TGTGCCAGCGGGCGACAGGGTTTGAACACTGAAGCTTTCTTT. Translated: CASGRQGLNTEAFF.

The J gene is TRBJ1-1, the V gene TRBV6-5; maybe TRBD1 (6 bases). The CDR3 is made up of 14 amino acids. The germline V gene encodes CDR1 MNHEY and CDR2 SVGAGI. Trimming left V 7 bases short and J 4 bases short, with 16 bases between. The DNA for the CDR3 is TGTGCCAGCACGAAGGAGGGGGTGGGCACTGAAGCTTTCTTT. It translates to CASTKEGVGTEAFF.

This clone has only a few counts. The CDR3 DNA reads as TGTGCCAGCAGCCAGGTAGATACGCAGTATTTT. Translating gives CASSQVDTQYF. The genes are TRBV3-1 (or the pseudogene TRBV3-2) and TRBJ2-3; D gene unclear. Germline loops: CDR1 LGHDT, CDR2 YNNKEL (reference sequence). V was cut by 3 bases and J by 5 bases, with 3 bases left in between. The CDR3 extends over 11 amino acids.

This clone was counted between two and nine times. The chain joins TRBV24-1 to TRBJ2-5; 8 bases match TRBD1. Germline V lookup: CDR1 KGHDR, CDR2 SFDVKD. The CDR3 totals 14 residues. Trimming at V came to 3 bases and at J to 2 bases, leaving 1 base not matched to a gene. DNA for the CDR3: TGTGCCACCAGTGATGGGGACAGGCAAGAGACCCAGTACTTC. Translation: CATSDGDRQETQYF.

This CDR3 is CASSEWTGEQPQHF. The DNA for the CDR3 is TGTGCCAGCAGTGAGTGGACGGGGGAACAGCCCCAGCATTTT. The genes are TRBV2 and TRBJ1-5, with D possibly TRBD1 on 5 matching bases. This CDR3 has 14 amino acids. The germline V and J ends were trimmed by 3 bases and 7 bases, with 13 bases remaining between them. CDR1 SNHLY and CDR2 FYNNEI come from the germline V gene. Based on the CDR3 plus reference TRBV2 and TRBJ1-5, the full variable domain is EPEVTQTPSHQVTQMGQEVILRCVPISNHLYFYWYRQILGQKVEFLVSFYNNEISEKSEIFDDQFSVERPDGSNFTLKIRSTKLEDSAMYFCASSEWTGEQPQHFGDGTRLSIL.

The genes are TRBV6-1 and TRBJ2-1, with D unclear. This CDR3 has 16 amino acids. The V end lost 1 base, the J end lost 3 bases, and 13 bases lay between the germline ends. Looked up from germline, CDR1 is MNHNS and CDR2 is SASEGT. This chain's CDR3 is CASSEVPRQFYNEQFF. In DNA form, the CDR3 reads TGTGCCAGCAGTGAAGTCCCACGGCAGTTCTACAATGAGCAGTTCTTC.

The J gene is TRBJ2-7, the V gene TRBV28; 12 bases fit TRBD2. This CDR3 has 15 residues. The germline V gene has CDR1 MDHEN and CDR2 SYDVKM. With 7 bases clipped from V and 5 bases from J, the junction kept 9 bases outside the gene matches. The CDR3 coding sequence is TGTGCCAGCAACATTCTAGCGGGAGGGCCAGACGAGCAGTACTTC. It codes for CASNILAGGPDEQYF.